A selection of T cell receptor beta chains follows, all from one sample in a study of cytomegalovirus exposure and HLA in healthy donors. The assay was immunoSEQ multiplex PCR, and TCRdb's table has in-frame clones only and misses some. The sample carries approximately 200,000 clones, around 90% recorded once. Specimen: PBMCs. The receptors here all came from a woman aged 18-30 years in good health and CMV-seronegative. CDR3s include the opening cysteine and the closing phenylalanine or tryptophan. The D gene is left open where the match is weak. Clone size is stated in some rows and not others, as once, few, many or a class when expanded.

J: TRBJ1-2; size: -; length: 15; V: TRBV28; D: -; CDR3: CASSFSYGGNYGYTF; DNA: TGTGCCAGCAGTTTCTCCTATGGGGGCAACTATGGCTACACCTTC
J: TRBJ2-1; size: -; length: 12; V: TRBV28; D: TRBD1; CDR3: CASSFRGTGIFF; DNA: TGTGCCAGCAGTTTCCGCGGGACAGGGATTTTCTTC
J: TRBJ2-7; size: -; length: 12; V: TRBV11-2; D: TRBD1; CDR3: CASSLQGDEQYF; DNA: TGTGCCAGCAGCTTGCAGGGGGACGAGCAGTACTTC
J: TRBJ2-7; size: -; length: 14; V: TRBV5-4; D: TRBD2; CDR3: CASSPQRGFYEQYF; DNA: TGTGCCAGCAGCCCCCAGCGGGGCTTTTACGAGCAGTACTTC
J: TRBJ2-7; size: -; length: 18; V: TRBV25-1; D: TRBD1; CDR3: CASSMTFRTGKVSYEQYF; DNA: TGTGCCAGCAGTATGACTTTCCGGACAGGGAAAGTTTCCTACGAGCAGTACTTC
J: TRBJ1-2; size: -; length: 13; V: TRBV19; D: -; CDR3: CASSPRQDYGYTF; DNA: TGTGCCAGTAGTCCTCGACAGGACTATGGCTACACCTTC
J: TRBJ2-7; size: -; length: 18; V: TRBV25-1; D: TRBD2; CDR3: CASSEVASGSGRSYEQYF; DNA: TGTGCCAGCAGTGAAGTTGCATCAGGGAGCGGGAGATCCTACGAGCAGTACTTC
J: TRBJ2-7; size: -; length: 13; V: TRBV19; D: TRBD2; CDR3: CARGEGPSYEQYF; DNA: TGTGCCAGGGGGGAGGGCCCCTCCTACGAGCAGTACTTC
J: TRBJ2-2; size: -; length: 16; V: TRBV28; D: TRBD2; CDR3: CASSLLAGVDTGELFF; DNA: TGTGCCAGCAGTTTACTAGCGGGAGTTGACACCGGGGAGCTGTTTTTT
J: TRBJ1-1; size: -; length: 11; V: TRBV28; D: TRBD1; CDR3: CASSTGQGAFF; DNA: TGTGCCAGCAGTACTGGACAGGGGGCTTTCTTT
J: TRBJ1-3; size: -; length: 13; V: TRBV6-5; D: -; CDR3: CASSRDSGNTIYF; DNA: TGTGCCAGCAGTCGGGACTCTGGAAACACCATATATTTT
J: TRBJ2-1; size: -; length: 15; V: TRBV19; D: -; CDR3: CASRVDTTINNEQFF; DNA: TGTGCCAGTAGGGTCGACACCACGATCAACAATGAGCAGTTCTTC
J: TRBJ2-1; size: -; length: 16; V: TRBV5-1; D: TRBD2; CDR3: CASSLGLAGTYNEQFF; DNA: TGCGCCAGCAGCTTAGGACTAGCGGGAACCTACAATGAGCAGTTCTTC
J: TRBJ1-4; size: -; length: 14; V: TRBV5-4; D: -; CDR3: CASSPGQLNEKLFF; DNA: TGTGCCAGCAGCCCGGGACAACTTAATGAAAAACTGTTTTTT
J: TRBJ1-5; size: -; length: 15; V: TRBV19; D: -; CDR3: CASRLTGLSNQPQHF; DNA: TGTGCCAGTAGACTGACAGGATTGAGCAATCAGCCCCAGCATTTT
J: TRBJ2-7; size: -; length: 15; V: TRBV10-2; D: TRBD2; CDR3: CASSKTSGRSYEQYF; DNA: TGCGCCAGCAGCAAGACTAGCGGGAGGTCCTACGAGCAGTACTTC
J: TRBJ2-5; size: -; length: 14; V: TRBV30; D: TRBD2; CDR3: CAWSGGRGWETQYF; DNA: TGTGCCTGGAGTGGCGGGAGAGGGTGGGAGACCCAGTACTTC
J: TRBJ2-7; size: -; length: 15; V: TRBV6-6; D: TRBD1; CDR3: CASSYPSRTGFQQYF; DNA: TGTGCCAGCAGCTACCCATCCCGGACAGGTTTCCAGCAGTACTTC
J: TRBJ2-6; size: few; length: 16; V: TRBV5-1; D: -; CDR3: CASTTTTGGGANVLTF; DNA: TGCGCCAGCACCACCACAACAGGTGGCGGGGCCAACGTCCTGACTTTC
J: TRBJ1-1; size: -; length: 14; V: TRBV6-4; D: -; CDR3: CASSDSGGETEAFF; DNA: TGTGCCAGCAGTGACTCGGGGGGAGAGACCGAAGCTTTCTTT
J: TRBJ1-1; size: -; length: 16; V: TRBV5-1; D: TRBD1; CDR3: CASSSDRGHTNTEAFF; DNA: TGCGCCAGCAGCTCTGACAGGGGGCACACGAACACTGAAGCTTTCTTT
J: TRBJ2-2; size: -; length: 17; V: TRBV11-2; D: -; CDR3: CASSLEVWGRYTGELFF; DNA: TGTGCCAGCAGCTTAGAGGTTTGGGGCAGATACACCGGGGAGCTGTTTTTT
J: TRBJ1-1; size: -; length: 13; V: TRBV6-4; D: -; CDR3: CASSEGGNTEAFF; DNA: TGTGCCAGCAGCGAAGGGGGGAACACTGAAGCTTTCTTT
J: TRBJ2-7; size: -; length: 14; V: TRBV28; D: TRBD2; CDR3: CASSRRLAGEEQYF; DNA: TGTGCCAGCAGCCGACGGCTAGCGGGTGAAGAGCAGTACTTC
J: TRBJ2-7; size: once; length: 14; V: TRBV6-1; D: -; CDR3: CASSAYRDSYEQYF; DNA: TGTGCCAGCAGTGCATACAGGGACTCCTACGAGCAGTACTTC
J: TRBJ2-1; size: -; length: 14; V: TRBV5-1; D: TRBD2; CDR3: CASSSGTSGREQFF; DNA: TGCGCCAGCAGCTCCGGGACTAGCGGGAGGGAGCAGTTCTTC
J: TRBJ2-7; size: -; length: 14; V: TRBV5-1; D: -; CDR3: CASSFRRRPYEQYF; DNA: TGCGCCAGCAGCTTCCGGAGGAGGCCTTACGAGCAGTACTTC
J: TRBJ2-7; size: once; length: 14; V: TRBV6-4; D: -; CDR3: CASSTVSGSYEQYF; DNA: TGTGCCAGCAGCACGGTCAGCGGAAGCTACGAGCAGTACTTC
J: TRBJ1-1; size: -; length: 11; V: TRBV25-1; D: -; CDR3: CASSLTGEAFF; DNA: TGTGCCAGCAGTCTGACAGGCGAAGCTTTCTTT
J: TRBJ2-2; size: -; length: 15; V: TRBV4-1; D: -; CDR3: CASSQGAVATGELFF; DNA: TGCGCCAGCAGCCAAGGAGCTGTAGCGACCGGGGAGCTGTTTTTT
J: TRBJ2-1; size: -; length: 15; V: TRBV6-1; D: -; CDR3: CASSETGQLYNEQFF; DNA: TGTGCCAGCAGTGAAACGGGACAACTCTACAATGAGCAGTTCTTC
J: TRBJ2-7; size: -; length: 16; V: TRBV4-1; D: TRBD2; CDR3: CASSQIGGLAGYEQYF; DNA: TGCGCCAGCAGCCAAATTGGGGGGCTAGCGGGATACGAGCAGTACTTC
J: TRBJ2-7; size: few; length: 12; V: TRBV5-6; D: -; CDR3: CASSLGALEQYF; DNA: TGTGCCAGCAGCTTGGGGGCCCTAGAGCAGTACTTC
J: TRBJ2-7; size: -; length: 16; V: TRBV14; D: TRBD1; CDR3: CASSLLGGTGVREQYF; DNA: TGTGCCAGCAGCCTCTTAGGCGGGACAGGGGTTCGGGAGCAGTACTTC
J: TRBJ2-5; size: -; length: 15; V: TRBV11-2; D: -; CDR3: CASSSPIARGETQYF; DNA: TGTGCCAGCAGCTCCCCCATAGCGCGAGGGGAGACCCAGTACTTC
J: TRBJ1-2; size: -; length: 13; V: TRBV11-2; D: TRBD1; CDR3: CASSSDRRWGYTF; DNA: TGTGCCAGCAGCTCGGACAGGCGATGGGGCTACACCTTC